The T cell receptor (beta chain) described here comes from a study of PD-1 blockade in classical Hodgkin lymphoma. The time point was: cycle 4 day 1 (C4D1), after less than 7 weeks of nivolumab. Every patient was affected by relapse after autologous stem cell transplantation, while exposure to brentuximab vedotin was not uniform. Using immunoSEQ multiplex PCR, the repertoire was profiled, and TCRdb retains in-frame clones only, with some absent. The data show roughly 100,000 clones, with approximately 89% seen just once and around 20% held by the top ten. The J segment lost 6 bases and the V segment lost 7 bases, leaving 17 bases of the junction unmatched. Germline CDR1 and CDR2: SNHLY and FYNNEI. The CDR3 spans 16 residues.

This receptor was taken from a human donor with classical Hodgkin lymphoma. V usage is TRBV2 and J usage is TRBJ2-7; 8 nucleotides align to TRBD2. Sequences were derived from peripheral blood mononuclear cells (PBMCs), sampled before the fourth cycle of nivolumab. CDR3 sequence (DNA): TGTGCCAGCACGTCGGGGGGGGCCAGGGGCGGTGGCGAGCAGTACTTC. Its translation is CASTSGGARGGGEQYF. The full variable domain, in which reference TRBV2 and TRBJ2-7 provide the parts outside the CDR3, is EPEVTQTPSHQVTQMGQEVILRCVPISNHLYFYWYRQILGQKVEFLVSFYNNEISEKSEIFDDQFSVERPDGSNFTLKIRSTKLEDSAMYFCASTSGGARGGGEQYFGPGTRLTVT.